Here is one T cell receptor (beta chain) with its context. The CDR3 spans 15 residues. Germline CDR1 MGHRA, CDR2 YSYEKL. The V gene lost 1 base and the J gene lost 2 bases, with 12 bases spanning the gap. The data were taken from a study of blood T cell repertoires in COVID-19. Method: immunoSEQ multiplex PCR; TCRdb's copy keeps in-frame clones and lacks some. The data show about 87,000 clones, about 80% seen once. This TCR derives from a woman aged 50 to 60 with acute or convalescent COVID-19. The sample was peripheral blood. The rearrangement uses TRBV4-1 and TRBJ2-7; tentatively, D is TRBD2 (5 bases). CDR3 protein: CASSQVPGKAYEQYF. The CDR3 nucleotides read TGCGCCAGCAGCCAAGTCCCGGGGAAGGCCTACGAGCAGTACTTC.